These 14 T cell receptor beta chains were all obtained from the same sample, sequenced in a study of shared clonotypes between healthy human individuals. Assay: immunoSEQ multiplex PCR; the TCRdb copy retains only in-frame clones and omits some. Counted here are over 1.4 million clones, 96% occurring once; the ten biggest clones make up roughly 1.1%. Sequencing was done on a sample of naive CD4+ T cells sorted from blood. Subset of the sample: CD45RA+ positively selected. These receptors all stem from a young man in good health.

CDR3: CASSIIGIGSYNEQFF. CDR3 nucleotide sequence: TGTGCCAGTAGTATAATCGGGATCGGCTCCTACAATGAGCAGTTCTTC. The rearrangement links TRBV19 to TRBJ2-1, with a tentative D call TRBD2 (5 bases). The CDR3 sequence is 16 residues long. V dropped 2 bases and J dropped 0 bases, with 11 bases sitting between them. CDR1 and CDR2 (germline): LNHDA, SQIVND (reference sequence).

This CDR3 reads CSVGNDQPQHF. As DNA, the CDR3 is TGCAGCGTTGGGAACGATCAGCCCCAGCATTTT. V and J are TRBV29-1 and TRBJ1-5; D is unclear. Germline V gene sequence: CDR1 SQVTM, CDR2 ANQGSEA. The germline V and J ends were trimmed by 4 bases and 5 bases, with 6 bases remaining between them. This CDR3 contains 11 residues.

V usage is TRBV28 and J usage is TRBJ1-1; D call uncertain. CDR3 length: 15 amino acids. Germline values: CDR1 MDHEN, CDR2 SYDVKM. V lost 2 bases, J lost 4 bases, and 14 bases lay in between. The CDR3 loop is CASSLTGFPGTEAFF. CDR3 nucleotide sequence: TGTGCCAGCAGTTTAACCGGATTCCCCGGCACTGAAGCTTTCTTT.

This clone was detected once. This rearrangement joins TRBV29-1 to TRBJ2-5; 12 bases match TRBD2. The CDR3 sequence is 13 residues long. The junction had 4 bases not matched to a gene; V was cut back by 5 bases and J by 6 bases. Germline lookup yields CDR1 SQVTM and CDR2 ANQGSEA. The CDR3 sequence: CSVRTSGTKTQYF. Written as DNA, the CDR3 is TGCAGCGTTCGGACTAGCGGGACGAAGACCCAGTACTTC.

The rearrangement uses TRBV11-2 and TRBJ2-7, with 7 bases matching TRBD1. The CDR3 extends over 15 amino acids. Germline V gene data show CDR1 as SGHAT and CDR2 as FQNNGV. Trimming removed 2 bases from V and 4 bases from J; junction bases left unmatched: 8. The CDR3 coding sequence is TGTGCCAGCAGCTTATCCGGGACAGCATTTTACGAGCAGTACTTC. This sequence encodes CASSLSGTAFYEQYF.

Of note for this clone: Other DNA sequences in the sample encode the same CDR3. The J gene is TRBJ2-7, the V gene TRBV5-1, with 7 bases matching TRBD1. The germline V gene has CDR1 SGHRS and CDR2 YFSETQ. V trimming: 2 bases; J trimming: 5 bases; junction bases outside the gene matches: 4. There are 13 residues in the CDR3. CDR3 nucleotides: TGCGCCAGCAGCTTCGAACAGGGGAACGAGCAGTACTTC. It translates to CASSFEQGNEQYF.

The chain links TRBV5-1 to TRBJ2-1; 10 bases agree with TRBD2. Germline V gene lookup returns CDR1 SGHRS and CDR2 YFSETQ. The CDR3 consists of 16 residues. V lost 3 bases and J lost 4; bases outside the gene matches: 7. The CDR3 region has the DNA TGCGCCAGCAGCTGGACTCTAGCGGGAGATTACAATGAGCAGTTCTTC. Its protein is CASSWTLAGDYNEQFF.

The chain links TRBV29-1 to TRBJ1-2; D is possibly TRBD1 (5 bases). This CDR3 is 12 amino acids long. Deletions cut 6 bases from V and 7 bases from J, with 15 bases between. The germline V gene has CDR1 SQVTM and CDR2 ANQGSEA. CDR3 in DNA: TGCAGCGTCCGTGGGGCAGATCCTGGCTACACCTTC. Amino acids: CSVRGADPGYTF. Filled out from reference TRBV29-1 and TRBJ1-2, the complete variable domain reads SAVISQKPSRDICQRGTSLTIQCQVDSQVTMMFWYRQQPGQSLTLIATANQGSEATYESGFVIDKFPISRPNLTFSTLTVSNMSPEDSSIYLCSVRGADPGYTFGSGTRLTVV.

This clone is a singleton in its sample. This sequence joins TRBV15 and TRBJ1-1; no clear D. The CDR3 has 12 residues. The germline CDR1 and CDR2 sequences are LNHNV and YYDKDF (reference sequence). V dropped 6 bases and J dropped 4 bases, with 9 bases sitting between them. In DNA form, the CDR3 reads TGTGCCACCAGGGGCAGTAGCACTGAAGCTTTCTTT. This translates into CATRGSSTEAFF.

In this sample, this clone turned up once. The CDR3 spells CASSSPRGSETQYF. CDR3 in DNA: TGTGCCAGCAGCTCCCCTCGGGGTTCGGAGACCCAGTACTTC. The rearrangement links TRBV11-2 to TRBJ2-5; a possible D gene is TRBD2 (5 bases). V was pared by 4 bases and J by 5 bases, with 14 bases between. The CDR3 sequence is 14 residues long. Germline CDR1 reads SGHAT; CDR2 reads FQNNGV.

The chain recombines TRBV10-1 with TRBJ2-2; 7 bases map to TRBD1. The CDR3 length is 15 residues. In germline, CDR1 is WNHNN, CDR2 SYGVQD (reference sequence). V trimming: 6 bases; J trimming: 3 bases; junction bases outside the gene matches: 7. The CDR3 region has the DNA TGCGCCAGCAGCGACAGGGCCGGAGACACCGGGGAGCTGTTTTTT. It translates to CASSDRAGDTGELFF.

The CDR3 loop reads CASSLGLAGDGEFF. Written as DNA, the CDR3 is TGTGCCAGCAGCCTGGGACTAGCGGGAGATGGGGAGTTCTTC. The J gene is TRBJ2-1, the V gene TRBV7-9, with 14 bases fitting TRBD2. V lost 5 bases to trimming and J lost 14 bases; unmatched junction nucleotides: 8. This CDR3 is 14 amino acids long. CDR1 is SEHNR, CDR2 FQNEAQ, per germline (reference sequence). Based on the CDR3 plus reference TRBV7-9 and TRBJ2-1, the full variable domain is DTGVSQNPRHKITKRGQNVTFRCDPISEHNRLYWYRQTLGQGPEFLTYFQNEAQLEKSRLLSDRFSAERPKGSFSTLEIQRTEQGDSAMYLCASSLGLAGDGEFFGPGTRLTVL.

The chain is built from TRBV19 and TRBJ2-3; D may be TRBD1 (6 bases). Germline values: CDR1 LNHDA, CDR2 SQIVND (reference sequence). The CDR3 covers 15 residues. V was cut by 7 bases and J by 3 bases, with 17 bases left in between. CDR3 amino acids: CASTPGRGRTDTQYF. Written as DNA, the CDR3 is TGTGCCAGTACCCCCGGCAGGGGTAGGACAGATACGCAGTATTTT. The whole variable domain, filled in from reference TRBV19 and TRBJ2-3, reads DGGITQSPKYLFRKEGQNVTLSCEQNLNHDAMYWYRQDPGQGLRLIYYSQIVNDFQKGDIAEGYSVSREKKESFPLTVTSAQKNPTAFYLCASTPGRGRTDTQYFGPGTRLTVL.

The gene calls are TRBV6-5 and TRBJ2-2; TRBD1 agrees at 7 bases. Trimming took 0 bases from V and 2 from J; bases not matched to a gene: 3. Germline V CDR1 and CDR2: MNHEY, SVGAGI. The CDR3 loop spans 16 amino acids. The CDR3 DNA sequence: TGTGCCAGCAGTTACTCTGCAGGGGGAAACACCGGGGAGCTGTTTTTT. It encodes CASSYSAGGNTGELFF.